These T cell receptor beta chains were read from a single sample in a study of T cell responses to AZD1222 COVID-19 vaccine. Clones were read by immunoSEQ multiplex PCR, and TCRdb kept only the in-frame ones, dropping some. The sample lists some 120,000 clones; roughly nine tenths were seen once. The sequencing used peripheral blood, collected 28 days after the second AZD1222 dose. These receptors all come from an adult who received the AZD1222 COVID-19 vaccine. CDR3s include the opening cysteine and the closing phenylalanine or tryptophan. Fields, in order: clone size, J gene, V gene, D gene, CDR3 protein, CDR3 DNA. The D gene is left open where the match is weak. Some rows have no size entry. The others give once, few or many, or a class for an expanded clone.

NA	TRBJ2-7	TRBV29-1	NA	CSVVDRSFYEQYF	TGCAGCGTCGTCGACAGGTCCTTCTACGAGCAGTACTTC
NA	TRBJ2-3	TRBV6-1	NA	CASSEGPLGDTQYF	TGTGCCAGCAGTGAAGGCCCCCTCGGGGATACGCAGTATTTT
NA	TRBJ2-7	TRBV7-8	NA	CASSLEVTYEQYF	TGTGCCAGCAGCTTAGAGGTCACCTACGAGCAGTACTTC
few	TRBJ1-1	TRBV6-5	NA	CASSSDRYKENTEAFF	TGTGCCAGCAGTTCGGACCGATATAAGGAGAACACTGAAGCTTTCTTT
few	TRBJ2-1	TRBV7-3	TRBD1	CASSMDRVNEQFF	TGTGCCAGCAGCATGGACAGGGTAAATGAGCAGTTCTTC
NA	TRBJ2-7	TRBV28	NA	CASSGYYEQYF	TGTGCCAGCAGCGGATACTACGAGCAGTACTTC
NA	TRBJ2-2	TRBV30	NA	CAWSVYGTGELFF	TGTGCCTGGAGTGTATACGGGACCGGGGAGCTGTTTTTT
NA	TRBJ1-1	TRBV12-3/TRBV12-4	TRBD1	CASSLHRGGAFF	TGTGCCAGCAGTTTACACAGGGGGGGCGCTTTCTTT
NA	TRBJ2-7	TRBV12-3/TRBV12-4	NA	CASSSTEYEQYF	TGTGCCAGCAGTTCGACAGAATACGAGCAGTACTTC
NA	TRBJ2-5	TRBV5-1	NA	CASSLVPDQETQYF	TGCGCCAGCAGCTTGGTGCCAGACCAAGAGACCCAGTACTTC
once	TRBJ1-1	TRBV5-1	NA	CASSLQGTEAFF	TGCGCCAGCAGCTTGCAGGGAACTGAAGCTTTCTTT
NA	TRBJ2-3	TRBV5-1	NA	CASSLGDITDTQYF	TGCGCCAGCAGCTTGGGGGACATCACAGATACGCAGTATTTT
once	TRBJ2-7	TRBV28	NA	CASSLGAGVPYEQYF	TGTGCCAGCAGTTTGGGGGCGGGAGTTCCGTACGAGCAGTACTTC
NA	TRBJ2-3	TRBV5-8	NA	CASRSGTDTSTDTQYF	TGTGCCAGCAGGTCCGGGACGGACACTAGCACAGATACGCAGTATTTT
NA	TRBJ1-1	TRBV18	NA	CASSPLGGAEAFF	TGTGCCAGCTCACCCCTGGGAGGGGCTGAAGCTTTCTTT
few	TRBJ1-5	TRBV19	TRBD1	CASSSSRQGVFSQHF	TGTGCCAGTAGTAGCTCCAGACAGGGGGTTTTTTCCCAGCATTTT
NA	TRBJ1-2	TRBV4-1	TRBD1	CASSQDRAYGYTF	TGCGCCAGCAGCCAGGACAGGGCCTATGGCTACACCTTC
NA	TRBJ2-2	TRBV27	TRBD1	CASSPRTGLTGELFF	TGTGCCAGCAGCCCCCGGACAGGGCTCACCGGGGAGCTGTTTTTT
once	TRBJ1-6	TRBV4-1	NA	CASSPTAINSPLHF	TGCGCCAGCAGCCCGACAGCCATTAATTCACCCCTCCACTTT
NA	TRBJ1-6	TRBV30	NA	CAWSERGSPLHF	TGTGCCTGGAGTGAGAGGGGTTCACCCCTCCACTTT
NA	TRBJ2-3	TRBV7-9	NA	CASSFGDTSTDTQYF	TGTGCCAGCAGCTTTGGGGATACTAGCACAGATACGCAGTATTTT
NA	TRBJ2-7	TRBV6-5	NA	CASSHGRGTYEQYF	TGTGCCAGCAGCCACGGGCGGGGAACCTACGAGCAGTACTTC
NA	TRBJ2-3	TRBV14	NA	CASSQIRTASITDTQYF	TGTGCCAGCAGCCAAATAAGGACAGCTTCCATCACAGATACGCAGTATTTT
NA	TRBJ1-2	TRBV27	NA	CASSPHGPPYGYTF	TGTGCCAGCAGTCCTCACGGACCCCCCTATGGCTACACCTTC
NA	TRBJ1-1	TRBV6-2/TRBV6-3	NA	CASSSHRAFF	TGTGCCAGCAGTTCCCACCGAGCTTTCTTT
NA	TRBJ2-7	TRBV5-4	TRBD1	CASSAGTGVQQEQYF	TGTGCCAGCAGCGCTGGGACAGGGGTTCAGCAGGAGCAGTACTTC
NA	TRBJ1-1	TRBV2	NA	CASSSGPGTEAFF	TGTGCCAGCAGCTCCGGCCCCGGCACTGAAGCTTTCTTT
NA	TRBJ1-2	TRBV7-2	TRBD1	CASSFRSGRGLESYGYTF	TGTGCCAGCAGCTTCCGATCTGGCAGGGGGCTTGAAAGCTATGGCTACACCTTC
NA	TRBJ1-5	TRBV2	NA	CASSVEGAGSQPQHF	TGTGCCAGCAGTGTTGAGGGCGCCGGCAGTCAGCCCCAGCATTTT
few	TRBJ1-3	TRBV2	NA	CASTLRRPGNTIYF	TGTGCCAGCACTTTGCGGAGACCTGGAAACACCATATATTTT
once	TRBJ2-3	TRBV2	NA	CASSPRADTQYF	TGTGCCAGCAGCCCTAGAGCAGATACGCAGTATTTT
NA	TRBJ2-7	TRBV5-5	NA	CASSLMIGDIEQYF	TGTGCCAGCAGCTTGATGATTGGGGACATCGAGCAGTACTTC
NA	TRBJ2-3	TRBV9	NA	CASSVTGVRTDTQYF	TGTGCCAGCAGCGTGACAGGTGTGCGCACAGATACGCAGTATTTT
NA	TRBJ2-3	TRBV4-1	NA	CASSHGTTQYF	TGCGCCAGCAGCCACGGGACCACGCAGTATTTT
few	TRBJ2-1	TRBV2	NA	CASKVYYEQFF	TGTGCCAGCAAAGTATACTATGAGCAGTTCTTC
few	TRBJ2-3	TRBV4-2	TRBD1	CASSRETGASTDTQYF	TGTGCCAGCAGCCGAGAGACAGGGGCTAGCACAGATACGCAGTATTTT
NA	TRBJ2-5	TRBV5-1	TRBD2	CASSSGTSVQETQYF	TGCGCCAGCAGCTCGGGGACTAGCGTACAAGAGACCCAGTACTTC
NA	TRBJ1-1	TRBV5-1	NA	CASSPDRMDTEAFF	TGCGCCAGCAGTCCAGACAGGATGGACACTGAAGCTTTCTTT
NA	TRBJ1-1	TRBV27	NA	CASSLVQGTGEAFF	TGTGCCAGCAGTTTGGTGCAGGGGACTGGTGAAGCTTTCTTT
NA	TRBJ1-1	TRBV12-3/TRBV12-4	NA	CASTWMRGTEAFF	TGTGCCAGCACCTGGATGAGGGGGACTGAAGCTTTCTTT
NA	TRBJ2-7	TRBV3-1/TRBV3-2	TRBD1	CASSPRTTGETYEQYF	TGTGCCAGCAGCCCCCGTACGACAGGGGAAACCTACGAGCAGTACTTC
NA	TRBJ1-3	TRBV7-9	TRBD1	CASSSTTGGIIYF	TGTGCCAGCAGCTCCACCACAGGGGGCATCATATATTTT
NA	TRBJ1-2	TRBV10-3	TRBD1	CAISPGQGSVGGYTF	TGTGCCATCAGCCCTGGACAGGGGAGCGTCGGGGGCTACACCTTC
NA	TRBJ2-1	TRBV5-1	NA	CASSGQGPYNEQFF	TGCGCCAGCAGTGGGCAGGGCCCCTACAATGAGCAGTTCTTC
NA	TRBJ1-1	TRBV15	TRBD1	CATSRGQGNTEAFF	TGTGCCACCAGCAGGGGACAGGGGAACACTGAAGCTTTCTTT
NA	TRBJ1-5	TRBV19	NA	CASEWGEGRPQHF	TGTGCCTCCGAGTGGGGGGAAGGAAGGCCCCAGCATTTT